Following are 28 T cell receptor beta chains from one sample sequenced in a study of early T cells in non-severe SARS-CoV-2 infection. In TCRdb, the 5' RACE reads were re-called with MiXCR into one record per CDR3 protein. The sample carries tens of thousands of distinct CDR3 sequences, 14% recorded once. The sequenced material came from whole blood. The receptors here all came from an adult who was a healthcare worker with PCR-confirmed SARS-CoV-2 infection or an uninfected control (not recorded which).

The chain has TRBV25-1 and TRBJ1-2, with 9 bases that match TRBD1. Per germline, CDR1 MGHDK and CDR2 SYGVNS. The CDR3 has 15 residues. With 4 bases clipped from V and 2 bases from J, the junction kept 5 bases outside the gene matches. The CDR3 nucleotides are TGTGCCAGCAGTGCTCGCGGGACAGGGAACTATGGCTACACCTTC. Its protein product is CASSARGTGNYGYTF.

A note on this clonotype: Germline and junction disagree at one end, which may indicate a read error. The chain has TRBV7-2 and TRBJ2-1; 10 nucleotides match TRBD2. Looked up from germline, CDR1 is SGHTA and CDR2 is FQGNSA. The CDR3 spans 17 residues. DNA for the CDR3: TGTGCCAGCAGCTTAGACCTAGCGGGAGATTCGGGAAATGAGCGGTTCTTC. Amino acids: CASSLDLAGDSGNERFF.

This clonotype is categorized as medium-sized (0.01 to 0.1%). The V and J genes are TRBV2 and TRBJ1-5; D is undetermined. The germline V gene has CDR1 SNHLY and CDR2 FYNNEI. V lost 0 bases to trimming and J lost 0 bases, with 3 bases between them. The CDR3 runs 14 residues. CDR3 DNA: TGTGCCAGCAGTGAAGCATATAGCAATCAGCCCCAGCATTTT. Its protein product is CASSEAYSNQPQHF.

CDR3 in amino acids: CASSPREGGRPISSYF. The CDR3 DNA follows: TGTGCCAGCAGCCCCCGGGAGGGCGGGAGGCCTATTTCCTCGTACTTC. The chain has TRBV7-8 and TRBJ2-5; 8 bases are shared with TRBD2. J lost 13 bases, V lost 5 bases, and 21 bases had no gene match. The CDR3 consists of 16 residues. CDR1 is SGHVS, CDR2 FQNEAQ, per germline.

The rearrangement links TRBV9 to TRBJ2-1; 12 positions match TRBD2. Trimming at V came to 4 bases and at J to 0 bases, leaving 5 bases not matched to a gene. Germline V gene sequence: CDR1 SGDLS, CDR2 YYNGEE. The CDR3 covers 17 residues. CDR3 protein: CASSMGLAGNSYNEQFF. DNA for the CDR3: TGTGCCAGCAGCATGGGACTAGCGGGTAACTCCTACAATGAGCAGTTCTTC.

This clonotype was observed at least ten times. The gene calls are TRBV7-9 and TRBJ2-5; 7 nucleotides line up with TRBD1. Per germline, CDR1 SEHNR and CDR2 FQNEAQ (reference sequence). This CDR3 is built from 15 residues. V shed 5 bases, J shed 2 bases, and the junction held 8 bases outside the gene matches. CDR3: CASSPLGGPQETQYF. The CDR3 DNA reads as TGTGCCAGCAGCCCCCTAGGGGGCCCTCAAGAGACCCAGTACTTC.

This clonotype was found many times. This chain uses TRBV5-6 with TRBJ1-6; no reliable D call. The V end was cut by 4 bases, the J end by 9 bases, with 17 bases between. Germline V lookup: CDR1 SGHDT, CDR2 YYEEEE. The CDR3 loop spans 15 amino acids. This CDR3 reads CASSPGSPKSSPLHF. As DNA, the CDR3 is TGTGCCAGCAGCCCTGGAAGTCCGAAGAGTTCACCCCTCCACTTT.

The sample holds a few counts of this clonotype. The rearrangement links TRBV19 to TRBJ1-2, with TRBD1 identical over 9 bases. Germline lookup yields CDR1 LNHDA and CDR2 SQIVND (reference sequence). This CDR3 spans 13 amino acids. The V and J ends lost 6 bases and 2 bases, in that order; junction bases with no gene match: 1. Here the CDR3 DNA reads TGTGCCAGTAGGGGACAGGGCAACTATGGCTACACCTTC. Translating it yields CASRGQGNYGYTF.

The chain combines TRBV2 with TRBJ2-5, with a possible D match to TRBD2 (6 bases). Germline CDR1 SNHLY, CDR2 FYNNEI. V was cut by 4 bases and J by 5 bases, with 14 bases left in between. The length of the CDR3 is 14 residues. For the CDR3, the DNA is TGTGCCAGCAGTGGTACTAGCCTGAGGGAGACCCAGTACTTC. This gives the protein CASSGTSLRETQYF.

This clonotype showed up many times. The chain recombines TRBV18 with TRBJ2-7, with D maybe TRBD1 (7 bases). V lost 3 bases and J lost 1, with 10 bases in between. This CDR3 has 14 residues. Per germline, CDR1 KGHSH and CDR2 LQKENI. CDR3 region: CASSPSGGSYEQYF. For the CDR3, the DNA is TGTGCCAGCTCACCGTCAGGGGGGTCCTACGAGCAGTACTTC.

This clonotype appeared a few times. The chain combines TRBV6-5 with TRBJ2-5, with D perhaps matching TRBD2 (5 bases). This CDR3 spans 14 amino acids. V shed 0 bases and J shed 5 bases, with 10 bases lying between them. The germline gives CDR1 MNHEY, CDR2 SVGAGI. The CDR3 sequence is CASSYSRERETQYF. DNA of the CDR3: TGTGCCAGCAGTTACTCGAGGGAGAGGGAGACCCAGTACTTC.

Ten or more counts support this clonotype. V gene TRBV27 combines with J gene TRBJ1-4; D might be TRBD1 (5 bases). V lost 6 bases and J 2 bases, leaving 10 bases between the germline ends. The germline CDR1 and CDR2 sequences are MNHEY and SMNVEV (reference sequence). The CDR3 has 14 amino acids. The CDR3 DNA sequence: TGTGCCAGCAGCCCGGGGCAGACTAATGAAAAACTGTTTTTT. Protein sequence: CASSPGQTNEKLFF.

This clonotype has more than one count but fewer than ten. CDR3 DNA: TGCAGCGTTGGGTTGGGCATGAACACTGAAGCTTTCTTT. Its protein is CSVGLGMNTEAFF. This rearrangement joins TRBV29-1 to TRBJ1-1; D not resolved. CDR1 is SQVTM and CDR2 is ANQGSEA in the germline V gene. V shed 4 bases and J shed 0 bases, with 9 bases lying between them. The CDR3 is 13 amino acids.

The V gene is TRBV20-1, the J gene TRBJ1-6; D perhaps matches TRBD1 (5 bases). The CDR3 length is 14 residues. V lost 1 base and J lost 9, with 13 bases in between. Germline-derived CDR1 and CDR2 are DFQATT and SNEGSKA (reference sequence). The CDR3 protein is CSARGGTDTSPLHF. DNA for the CDR3: TGCAGTGCTAGAGGAGGGACGGATACTTCACCCCTCCACTTT.

The chain recombines TRBV6-1 with TRBJ2-7; 12 bases map to TRBD2. The CDR3 extends over 15 amino acids. J lost 2 bases, V lost 6 bases, and 5 bases had no gene match. Germline V CDR1 and CDR2: MNHNS, SASEGT. The CDR3 DNA reads TGTGCCAGCAGCCTGACTAGCGGGAGCCCCTACGAGCAGTACTTC. Residues: CASSLTSGSPYEQYF.

This clonotype has more than one count but fewer than ten. The V and J genes are TRBV4-2 and TRBJ1-5, with D unresolved. This CDR3 region has 17 residues. Germline V gene data show CDR1 as LGHNA and CDR2 as YNFKEQ. V gave up 0 bases and J gave up 0 bases, with 12 bases separating them. CDR3 nucleotides: TGTGCCAGCAGCCAAGATGGACGGGCGGCTAGCAATCAGCCCCAGCATTTT. It specifies CASSQDGRAASNQPQHF.

The chain couples TRBV11-3 to TRBJ2-1; D is perhaps TRBD2 (6 bases). CDR1 is SGHNT and CDR2 is YENEEA in the germline V gene. The ends were cut back, 4 bases at V and 7 bases at J, with 14 bases in the middle. The CDR3 runs 14 residues. CDR3 sequence: CASSSTGVGNEQFF. Here the CDR3 DNA reads TGTGCCAGCAGCTCAACGGGGGTAGGAAATGAGCAGTTCTTC.

This clonotype occurred a few times. The chain carries TRBV5-1 and TRBJ1-1; D gene unclear. From germline, CDR1 is SGHRS and CDR2 YFSETQ. There are 14 residues in the CDR3. V lost 3 bases and J lost 1, with 10 bases in between. The CDR3 protein is CASSSIPGNTEAFF. DNA for the CDR3: TGCGCCAGCAGCTCCATTCCGGGGAACACTGAAGCTTTCTTT.

This clonotype appeared many times. This sequence joins TRBV29-1 and TRBJ2-1; D gene unclear. There are 15 residues in the CDR3. Trimming pared 0 bases from V and 4 bases from J, leaving 13 bases between. Germline V gives CDR1 SQVTM, CDR2 ANQGSEA. The CDR3 protein is CSVEERLPAYNEQFF. CDR3 bases: TGCAGCGTTGAAGAACGACTCCCCGCTTACAATGAGCAGTTCTTC.

This clonotype was counted ten times or more. V gene TRBV30 combines with J gene TRBJ1-5, with D perhaps matching TRBD1 (6 bases). Germline CDR1 and CDR2: GTSNPN and SVGIG (reference sequence). Between the trimmed V and J ends, which lost 0 bases and 6 bases, there was a span of 15 bases. The CDR3 is made up of 15 amino acids. The CDR3 DNA reads as TGTGCCTGGAGTGTACAAGGGCAGGGGTCTCAGCCCCAGCATTTT. Its translation is CAWSVQGQGSQPQHF.

The chain couples TRBV27 to TRBJ2-7; 10 nucleotides line up with TRBD2. Germline V gene sequence: CDR1 MNHEY, CDR2 SMNVEV (reference sequence). The CDR3 covers 19 residues. The ends lost 0 bases at V and 5 bases at J; junction bases unmatched: 16. The DNA of the CDR3 is TGTGCCAGCAGTTTATCCCCTCCGGGAGCGGGAGGGCCTCTAAACGAGCAGTACTTC. This translates into CASSLSPPGAGGPLNEQYF.

This clonotype was counted many times. The CDR3 DNA reads as TGTGCCAGCAGCTTAGATGTAGGGTTGGGCAATCAGCCCCAGCATTTT. This encodes CASSLDVGLGNQPQHF. V is TRBV7-8 and J is TRBJ1-5; D is unclear. This CDR3 region has 16 residues. Trimming pared 1 base from V and 2 bases from J, leaving 12 bases between. Germline lookup yields CDR1 SGHVS and CDR2 FQNEAQ.

The gene calls are TRBV4-1 and TRBJ1-1; D not certain. This CDR3 is built from 14 residues. Trimming pared 0 bases from V and 2 bases from J, leaving 7 bases between. The germline V gene encodes CDR1 MGHRA and CDR2 YSYEKL. DNA of the CDR3: TGCGCCAGCAGCCAAGACCCCGCAAACACTGAAGCTTTCTTT. It specifies CASSQDPANTEAFF.

This clonotype occurred a few times. V gene TRBV3-1 combines with J gene TRBJ2-2; D not resolved. The CDR3 is 12 amino acids. V lost 1 base and J 8 bases, leaving 5 bases between the germline ends. CDR1 and CDR2 (germline): LGHDT, YNNKEL (reference sequence). The CDR3 DNA reads as TGTGCCAGCAGCCAAGTTCAGGGGGAGCTGTTTTTT. Translation gives CASSQVQGELFF.

The V call is TRBV29-1, the J call TRBJ1-1, with D unresolved. Germline lookup yields CDR1 SQVTM and CDR2 ANQGSEA. This CDR3 has 11 residues. Trimming pared 7 bases from V and 1 base from J, leaving 7 bases between. The CDR3 bases are TGCAGCGGGGTAGCGAACACTGAAGCTTTCTTT. It specifies CSGVANTEAFF. Complete variable domain (other parts from reference TRBV29-1 and TRBJ1-1): SAVISQKPSRDICQRGTSLTIQCQVDSQVTMMFWYRQQPGQSLTLIATANQGSEATYESGFVIDKFPISRPNLTFSTLTVSNMSPEDSSIYLCSGVANTEAFFGQGTRLTVV.

This chain links TRBV20-1 with TRBJ2-7, with D uncertain. Germline V lookup: CDR1 DFQATT, CDR2 SNEGSKA (reference sequence). The CDR3 has 14 residues. V dropped 5 bases and J dropped 0 bases, with 14 bases sitting between them. The CDR3 coding sequence is TGCAGTGCTCGCCGGGCCCTGGGCTCCTACGAGCAGTACTTC. This gives the protein CSARRALGSYEQYF.

This clonotype was seen at least ten times. The genes are TRBV25-1 and TRBJ2-7, with TRBD2 as a possible D gene (7 bases). Between the trimmed V and J ends, which lost 4 bases and 7 bases, there was a span of 14 bases. The germline V gene has CDR1 MGHDK and CDR2 SYGVNS. The CDR3 consists of 13 residues. CDR3 DNA: TGTGCCAGCAGTGGTCCGGGGAGGGGGGAGCAGTACTTC. This codes for CASSGPGRGEQYF.

The V gene is TRBV10-1, the J gene TRBJ2-7; 10 bases agree with TRBD1. This CDR3 contains 14 residues. Looked up from germline, CDR1 is WNHNN and CDR2 is SYGVQD (reference sequence). The ends lost 3 bases at V and 6 bases at J; junction bases unmatched: 5. Here the CDR3 reads CASSEGTGVGEQYF. CDR3 nucleotide sequence: TGCGCCAGCAGTGAAGGGACAGGGGTTGGCGAGCAGTACTTC.